This entry lists 30 T cell receptor beta chains sequenced from one sample in a study of CD8 T cells in Susac syndrome. RNA, at about 0.45 to 1 ug, was reverse transcribed with random hexamers. One entry per CDR3 protein results from TCRdb running MiXCR on the immunoSEQ multiplex PCR reads. The sample has over 150,000 distinct CDR3 sequences, under 95% seen once. The sequenced sample consisted of CD4+ T cells from PBMCs. The source is a human donor with multiple sclerosis.

The V gene is TRBV5-1, the J gene TRBJ2-3; 11 bases are a match to TRBD2. The CDR3 covers 19 residues. J was trimmed by 0 bases and V by 0 bases; bases with no gene match: 9. CDR1 and CDR2 (germline): SGHRS, YFSETQ. CDR3 sequence: CASSLVLAGGTTSTDTQYF. DNA for the CDR3: TGCGCCAGCAGCTTGGTTCTAGCGGGGGGCACCACTAGCACAGATACGCAGTATTTT.

V gene TRBV3-1 combines with J gene TRBJ2-7; D is unclear. Trimming pared 3 bases from V and 4 bases from J, leaving 25 bases between. The V gene's germline CDR1 is LGHDT and CDR2 YNNKEL (reference sequence). This CDR3 comprises 18 residues. The CDR3 region is CASSQTTNVGVGRYEQYF. CDR3 coding DNA: TGTGCCAGCAGCCAGACGACAAATGTTGGGGTGGGTAGGTACGAGCAGTACTTC.

The chain links TRBV7-9 to TRBJ1-2; tentatively, D is TRBD1 (5 bases). The CDR3 runs to 16 residues. Trimming left V 5 bases short and J 8 bases short, with 24 bases between. CDR1 and CDR2 (germline): SEHNR, FQNEAQ (reference sequence). CDR3: CASSPGMGVRSGGYTF. The CDR3 nucleotides are TGTGCCAGCAGCCCCGGGATGGGGGTCAGATCGGGAGGCTACACCTTC.

This chain links TRBV27 with TRBJ2-3; a weak D match, TRBD2 (5 bases). The CDR3 runs to 14 residues. V shed 11 bases and J shed 2 bases, with 17 bases lying between them. Germline V gene sequence: CDR1 MNHEY, CDR2 SMNVEV (reference sequence). CDR3 sequence reads: CASAPEGHTDTQYF. The CDR3 bases are TGTGCCTCTGCTCCCGAGGGCCACACAGATACGCAGTATTTT.

The chain is built from TRBV5-6 and TRBJ1-1; D ambiguous. Germline V lookup: CDR1 SGHDT, CDR2 YYEEEE. This CDR3 region has 13 residues. Deletions cut 4 bases from V and 9 bases from J, with 16 bases between. The DNA of the CDR3 is TGTGCCAGCAGCCCAAATGCGGCGGGTAAAGCTTTCTTT. As protein: CASSPNAAGKAFF.

V and J are TRBV28 and TRBJ2-5; the match to TRBD2 covers 9 bases. Germline V gives CDR1 MDHEN, CDR2 SYDVKM. The trim removed 5 bases at V and 2 bases at J, leaving 12 bases unmatched. This CDR3 spans 17 amino acids. CDR3 in DNA: TGTGCCAGCAGTCGGGTATTGGGCGGGAGGGGTCAAGAGACCCAGTACTTC. Translation: CASSRVLGGRGQETQYF.

The rearrangement links TRBV5-8 to TRBJ2-5, with D perhaps matching TRBD1 or TRBD2 (5 bases each). The CDR3 is 14 amino acids. Germline assignment: CDR1 SGHTS and CDR2 YDEGEE. The V gene lost 4 bases and the J gene lost 5 bases, with 15 bases spanning the gap. CDR3 residues: CASSPERGRETQYF. CDR3 bases: TGTGCCAGCAGCCCCGAGAGGGGTCGCGAGACCCAGTACTTC.

The V and J genes are TRBV6-7 and TRBJ2-7; TRBD2 agrees at 13 bases. TRBV6-7 is identified as an open reading frame with a role that is uncertain. This CDR3 has 22 residues. Germline trimming cut 0 bases from V and 0 bases from J; bases unmatched to any gene: 17. CDR3 bases: TGTGCCAGCAGTTACTCGACCCAGGTCGGACTAGCGGGAGATCCGAGCTCCTACGAGCAGTACTTC. Its protein product is CASSYSTQVGLAGDPSSYEQYF.

The chain is built from TRBV19 and TRBJ1-5; TRBD1 matches 7 bases. The length of the CDR3 is 14 residues. Germline V gene data show CDR1 as LNHDA and CDR2 as SQIVND (reference sequence). V lost 3 bases to trimming and J lost 4 bases; unmatched junction nucleotides: 3. Written as DNA, the CDR3 is TGTGCCAGTAGTATCTACAGGGGAAATCAGCCCCAGCATTTT. Translated, it gives CASSIYRGNQPQHF. The full variable domain, rest sourced from reference TRBV19 and TRBJ1-5, is DGGITQSPKYLFRKEGQNVTLSCEQNLNHDAMYWYRQDPGQGLRLIYYSQIVNDFQKGDIAEGYSVSREKKESFPLTVTSAQKNPTAFYLCASSIYRGNQPQHFGDGTRLSIL.

This chain links TRBV12-3 or TRBV12-4 with TRBJ1-2; D ambiguous. The CDR3 runs to 13 residues. The V end was cut by 6 bases, the J end by 5 bases, with 13 bases between. The DNA of the CDR3 is TGTGCCAGCAGCCCCGGGATTGGGTATGGCTACACCTTC. Its protein is CASSPGIGYGYTF.

The chain employs TRBV18 and TRBJ1-2; D is unclear. The CDR3 runs to 14 residues. The V gene's germline CDR1 is KGHSH and CDR2 LQKENI. The V and J ends lost 0 bases and 7 bases respectively, with 12 bases between them. CDR3 coding DNA: TGTGCCAGCTCACCACCGGGAATGCCCGGTGGCTACACCTTC. It is translated as CASSPPGMPGGYTF.

The chain employs TRBV5-1 and TRBJ1-1; 9 bases align to TRBD1. The CDR3 consists of 15 residues. Losses at the gene ends were 4 bases for V and 4 bases for J; bases not matched to a gene: 8. Germline values: CDR1 SGHRS, CDR2 YFSETQ. The CDR3 here is CASSGTGGWGTEAFF. The CDR3 DNA follows: TGCGCCAGCAGCGGAACAGGGGGCTGGGGCACTGAAGCTTTCTTT.

V is TRBV14 and J is TRBJ2-5; a weak D match, TRBD1 (5 bases). This CDR3 region has 14 residues. Germline CDR1 reads SGHDN; CDR2 reads FVKESK. V lost 1 base, J lost 5 bases, and 11 bases lay in between. The CDR3 sequence is CASSQARGLETQYF. Written as DNA, the CDR3 is TGTGCCAGCAGCCAAGCAAGGGGTCTCGAGACCCAGTACTTC.

The chain recombines TRBV13 with TRBJ2-4, with TRBD2 matching 7 bases. The CDR3 has 18 amino acids. CDR1 is PRHDT, CDR2 FYEKMQ, per germline (reference sequence). Losses at the gene ends were 5 bases for V and 1 base for J; bases not matched to a gene: 14. CDR3 bases: TGTGCCAGCAGCCCGGGGTGGATGGCGGGGGAGGCCAAAAACATTCAGTACTTC. This encodes CASSPGWMAGEAKNIQYF. The complete variable domain, with remaining parts taken from reference TRBV13 and TRBJ2-4, reads AAGVIQSPRHLIKEKRETATLKCYPIPRHDTVYWYQQGPGQDPQFLISFYEKMQSDKGSIPDRFSAQQFSDYHSELNMSSLELGDSALYFCASSPGWMAGEAKNIQYFGAGTRLSVL.

The genes are TRBV2 and TRBJ2-5; D remains unclear. V lost 4 bases to trimming and J lost 12 bases, with 12 bases between them. Looked up from germline, CDR1 is SNHLY and CDR2 is FYNNEI. The CDR3 has 11 residues. This CDR3 is CASSALGPEYF. CDR3 nucleotides: TGTGCCAGCAGTGCCCTAGGTCCCGAGTACTTC.

V gene TRBV10-3 combines with J gene TRBJ2-2, with D perhaps matching TRBD1 (6 bases). CDR3 length: 14 amino acids. The germline V gene has CDR1 ENHRY and CDR2 SYGVKD. V lost 8 bases to trimming and J lost 3 bases, with 13 bases between them. CDR3 sequence (DNA): TGTGCCATCCGGCCCCACAGGGACACCGGGGAGCTGTTTTTT. This sequence encodes CAIRPHRDTGELFF.

This clonotype was seen only a few times. The chain joins TRBV18 to TRBJ1-1; TRBD1 aligns across 7 bases. CDR3 length equals 13 residues. CDR1 and CDR2 (germline): KGHSH, LQKENI. Trimming took 4 bases from V and 4 from J; bases not matched to a gene: 3. CDR3 loop: CASSRTGVTEAFF. The CDR3 nucleotides are TGTGCCAGCTCACGAACAGGGGTCACTGAAGCTTTCTTT.

The rearrangement uses TRBV12-3 or TRBV12-4 and TRBJ1-3; D gene unclear. The CDR3 has 12 residues. Trimming took off 5 bases at V and 2 bases at J, with 4 bases between the two ends. DNA of the CDR3: TGTGCCAGCAGTCCGACTGGAAACACCATATATTTT. Amino acid sequence: CASSPTGNTIYF.

This chain links TRBV4-3 with TRBJ2-1; the D gene is possibly TRBD2 (6 bases). Per germline, CDR1 LGHNA and CDR2 YSLEER. The germline V and J ends were trimmed by 0 bases and 7 bases, with 7 bases remaining between them. This CDR3 contains 13 residues. In nucleotides, the CDR3 is TGCGCCAGCAGCCAAGAGGGGGGAAATGAGCAGTTCTTC. Encoded protein: CASSQEGGNEQFF.

The table lists this clonotype with a count of one. The genes are TRBV12-3 or TRBV12-4 and TRBJ1-1; TRBD1 agrees at 7 bases. The CDR3 length is 15 residues. The J segment lost 2 bases and the V segment lost 5 bases, leaving 8 bases of the junction unmatched. The chain's CDR3 is CASSKRDSSNTEAFF. The CDR3 nucleotides read TGTGCCAGCAGTAAGAGGGACAGTTCCAACACTGAAGCTTTCTTT.

The J gene is TRBJ2-5, the V gene TRBV4-1, with a possible D match to TRBD1 (5 bases). Trimming took 4 bases from V and 5 from J, leaving 17 bases between them. Germline CDR1 reads MGHRA; CDR2 reads YSYEKL. CDR3 length: 15 residues. DNA of the CDR3: TGCGCCAGCAGCCCGCGTGCGCTGGGGCTGGAGACCCAGTACTTC. This translates into CASSPRALGLETQYF.

This chain joins TRBV7-2 and TRBJ2-5, with D uncertain. Germline V lookup: CDR1 SGHTA, CDR2 FQGNSA. Trimming cost V 3 bases and J 3 bases, with 8 bases left between them. The CDR3 contains 13 residues. The CDR3 sequence: CASSFGWEETQYF. The CDR3 region has the DNA TGTGCCAGCAGCTTTGGGTGGGAAGAGACCCAGTACTTC. Together with reference TRBV7-2 and TRBJ2-5, the CDR3 gives the full variable domain: GAGVSQSPSNKVTEKGKDVELRCDPISGHTALYWYRQSLGQGLEFLIYFQGNSAPDKSGLPSDRFSAERTGGSVSTLTIQRTQQEDSAVYLCASSFGWEETQYFGPGTRLLVL.

This chain links TRBV19 with TRBJ2-2; 8 bases are a match to TRBD2. The germline CDR1 and CDR2 sequences are LNHDA and SQIVND (reference sequence). Losses at the gene ends were 8 bases for V and 4 bases for J; bases not matched to a gene: 3. The CDR3 is 13 residues long. CDR3 DNA sequence: TGTGCCAGTCGAACTAGCGGCACCGGGGAGCTGTTTTTT. Residues: CASRTSGTGELFF.

The chain recombines TRBV7-2 with TRBJ1-1; D is unresolved. The CDR3 spans 15 residues. With 4 bases removed from V and 5 bases from J, the gap between germline ends came to 17 bases. CDR1 and CDR2 (germline): SGHTA, FQGNSA. The CDR3 sequence is CASSYRWAPSTEAFF. The DNA of the CDR3 is TGTGCCAGCAGCTATAGGTGGGCGCCGAGTACTGAAGCTTTCTTT.

The V call is TRBV11-2, the J call TRBJ2-3; 7 bases match TRBD1. V was pared by 10 bases and J by 0 bases, with 4 bases of the junction left unmatched. CDR3 length equals 13 residues. Germline loops: CDR1 SGHAT, CDR2 FQNNGV. CDR3: CATRGSSTDTQYF. The DNA for the CDR3 is TGTGCCACCAGGGGGTCTAGCACAGATACGCAGTATTTT.

The V call is TRBV28, the J call TRBJ1-1, with D unclear. Per germline, CDR1 MDHEN and CDR2 SYDVKM. V lost 5 bases, J lost 0 bases, and 10 bases lay in between. The CDR3 has 14 residues. CDR3: CASSPPVMNTEAFF. CDR3 DNA: TGTGCCAGCAGTCCGCCGGTTATGAACACTGAAGCTTTCTTT.

J is TRBJ1-2 and V is TRBV25-1; D is uncertain. Trimming left V 6 bases short and J 8 bases short, with 13 bases between. The CDR3 spans 12 residues. Germline CDR1 MGHDK, CDR2 SYGVNS. The CDR3 DNA reads TGTGCCAGCAGCCCCGCGGGCTTCGGCTACACCTTC. Amino acids: CASSPAGFGYTF.

The chain has TRBV6-1 and TRBJ1-2; 9 nucleotides match TRBD1. The CDR3 totals 14 residues. After removal of 6 bases from V and 2 bases from J, the junction contained 4 bases not matched to a gene. Germline loops: CDR1 MNHNS, CDR2 SASEGT. In DNA, the CDR3 is TGTGCCAGCAGGGAGACAGGGGGGAACTATGGCTACACCTTC. Amino acid sequence: CASRETGGNYGYTF.

The V and J genes are TRBV20-1 and TRBJ1-1; the match to TRBD1 covers 8 bases. In germline, CDR1 is DFQATT, CDR2 SNEGSKA (reference sequence). The trim removed 3 bases at V and 11 bases at J, leaving 14 bases unmatched. The CDR3 contains 14 residues. For the CDR3, the DNA is TGCAGTGCTAGCAAAGATCACAGGGGGGTGGGGGCTTTCTTT. As protein: CSASKDHRGVGAFF.

V and J are TRBV10-2 and TRBJ2-2; weak D call: TRBD2 (6 bases). Germline lookup yields CDR1 WSHSY and CDR2 SAAADI. Between the trimmed V and J ends, which lost 6 bases and 5 bases, there was a span of 13 bases. The CDR3 length is 14 residues. This CDR3 reads CASREISGTGELFF. The CDR3 nucleotides are TGCGCCAGCAGGGAGATTAGCGGAACCGGGGAGCTGTTTTTT.